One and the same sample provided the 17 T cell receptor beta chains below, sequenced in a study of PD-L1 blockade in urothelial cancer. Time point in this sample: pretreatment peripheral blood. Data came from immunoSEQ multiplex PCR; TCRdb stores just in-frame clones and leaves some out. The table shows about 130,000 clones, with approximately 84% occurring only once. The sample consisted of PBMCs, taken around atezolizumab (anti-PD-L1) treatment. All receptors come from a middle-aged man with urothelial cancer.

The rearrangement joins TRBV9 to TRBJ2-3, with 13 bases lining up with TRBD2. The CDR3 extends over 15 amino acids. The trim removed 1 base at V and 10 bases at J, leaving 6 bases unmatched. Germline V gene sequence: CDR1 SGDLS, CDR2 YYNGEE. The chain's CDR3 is CASSVSGTSGVSQYF. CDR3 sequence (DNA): TGTGCCAGCAGCGTATCCGGGACTAGCGGGGTCTCGCAGTATTTT. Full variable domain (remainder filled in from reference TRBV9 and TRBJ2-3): DSGVTQTPKHLITATGQRVTLRCSPRSGDLSVYWYQQSLDQGLQFLIQYYNGEERAKGNILERFSAQQFPDLHSELNLSSLELGDSALYFCASSVSGTSGVSQYFGPGTRLTVL.

The chain's CDR3 is CASTVTNRGQGGDGYTF. The CDR3 DNA reads as TGTGCCAGCACCGTAACTAACCGGGGACAGGGGGGCGATGGCTACACCTTC. This chain links TRBV28 with TRBJ1-2, with 11 bases aligning to TRBD1. Looked up from germline, CDR1 is MDHEN and CDR2 is SYDVKM. The CDR3 contains 17 residues. J lost 6 bases, V lost 7 bases, and 16 bases had no gene match.

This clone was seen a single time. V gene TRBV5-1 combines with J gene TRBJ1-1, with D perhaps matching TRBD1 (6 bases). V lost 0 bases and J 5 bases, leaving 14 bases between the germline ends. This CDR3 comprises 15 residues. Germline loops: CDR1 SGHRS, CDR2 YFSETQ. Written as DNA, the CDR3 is TGCGCCAGCAGCTTGGCTAGGGGGTCTGGGACTGAAGCTTTCTTT. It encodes CASSLARGSGTEAFF.

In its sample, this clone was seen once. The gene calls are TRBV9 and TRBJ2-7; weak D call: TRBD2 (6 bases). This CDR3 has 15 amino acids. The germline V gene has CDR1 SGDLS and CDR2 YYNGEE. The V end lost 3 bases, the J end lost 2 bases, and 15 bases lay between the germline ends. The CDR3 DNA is TGTGCCAGCAGCGGTTCGGGACTCTTAACCTACGAGCAGTACTTC. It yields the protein CASSGSGLLTYEQYF.

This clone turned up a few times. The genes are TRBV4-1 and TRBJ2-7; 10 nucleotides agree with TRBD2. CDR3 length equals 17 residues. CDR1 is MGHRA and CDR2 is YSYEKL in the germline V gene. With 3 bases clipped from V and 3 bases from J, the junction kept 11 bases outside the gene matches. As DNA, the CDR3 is TGCGCCAGCAGCCAGGACTCACTAGCGGGAATGGTCTACGAGCAGTACTTC. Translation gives CASSQDSLAGMVYEQYF.

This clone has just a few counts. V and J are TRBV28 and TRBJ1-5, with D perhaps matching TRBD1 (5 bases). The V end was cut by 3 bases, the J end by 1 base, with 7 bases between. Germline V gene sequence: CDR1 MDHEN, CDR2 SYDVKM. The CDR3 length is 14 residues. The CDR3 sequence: CASSLDNSNQPQHF. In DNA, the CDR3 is TGTGCCAGCAGTTTGGACAACAGCAATCAGCCCCAGCATTTT.

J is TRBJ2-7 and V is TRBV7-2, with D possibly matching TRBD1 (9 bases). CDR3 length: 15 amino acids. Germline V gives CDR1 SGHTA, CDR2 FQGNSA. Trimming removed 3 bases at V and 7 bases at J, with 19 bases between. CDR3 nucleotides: TGTGCCAGCAGCTTCTCGGGACAGGGACTAGGAGAGCAGTACTTC. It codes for CASSFSGQGLGEQYF.

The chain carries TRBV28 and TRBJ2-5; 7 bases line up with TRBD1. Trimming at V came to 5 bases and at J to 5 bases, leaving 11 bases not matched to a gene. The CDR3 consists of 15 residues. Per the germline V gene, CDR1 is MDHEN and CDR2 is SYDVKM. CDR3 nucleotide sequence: TGTGCCAGCAGTCGACCCGAGACAGGGCTGGAGACCCAGTACTTC. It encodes CASSRPETGLETQYF.

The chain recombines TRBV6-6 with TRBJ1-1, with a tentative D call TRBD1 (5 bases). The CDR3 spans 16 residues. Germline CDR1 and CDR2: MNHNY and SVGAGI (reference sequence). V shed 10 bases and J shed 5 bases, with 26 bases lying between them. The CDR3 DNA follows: TGTGCCACCGCGGGGGAGGTTGGGCAGGGAGAGACTGAAGCTTTCTTT. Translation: CATAGEVGQGETEAFF.

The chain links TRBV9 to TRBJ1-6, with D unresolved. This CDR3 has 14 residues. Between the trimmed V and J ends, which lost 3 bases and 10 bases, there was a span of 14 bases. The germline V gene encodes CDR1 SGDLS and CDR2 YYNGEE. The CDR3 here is CASSAERLRSPLHF. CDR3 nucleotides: TGTGCCAGCAGCGCGGAGCGGCTGCGGTCACCCCTCCACTTT.

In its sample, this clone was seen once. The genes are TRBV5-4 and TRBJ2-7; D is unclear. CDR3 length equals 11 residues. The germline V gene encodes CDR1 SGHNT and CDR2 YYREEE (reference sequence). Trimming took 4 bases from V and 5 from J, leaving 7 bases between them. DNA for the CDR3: TGTGCCAGCAGCCAGGCAAACGAGCAGTACTTC. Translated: CASSQANEQYF.

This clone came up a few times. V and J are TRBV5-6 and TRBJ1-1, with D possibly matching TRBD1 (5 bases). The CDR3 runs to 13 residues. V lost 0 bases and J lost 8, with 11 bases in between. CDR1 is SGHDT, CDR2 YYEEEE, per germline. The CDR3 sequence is CASSLVGEVEAFF. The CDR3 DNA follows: TGTGCCAGCAGCTTGGTAGGGGAAGTCGAAGCTTTCTTT. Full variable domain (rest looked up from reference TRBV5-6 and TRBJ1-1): DAGVTQSPTHLIKTRGQQVTLRCSPKSGHDTVSWYQQALGQGPQFIFQYYEEEERQRGNFPDRFSGHQFPNYSSELNVNALLLGDSALYLCASSLVGEVEAFFGQGTRLTVV.

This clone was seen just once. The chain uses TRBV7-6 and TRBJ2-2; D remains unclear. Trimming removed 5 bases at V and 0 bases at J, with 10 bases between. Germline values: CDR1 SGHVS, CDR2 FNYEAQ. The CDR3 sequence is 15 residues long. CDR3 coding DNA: TGTGCCAGCAGCCCACAGAAGCCGAACACCGGGGAGCTGTTTTTT. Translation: CASSPQKPNTGELFF.

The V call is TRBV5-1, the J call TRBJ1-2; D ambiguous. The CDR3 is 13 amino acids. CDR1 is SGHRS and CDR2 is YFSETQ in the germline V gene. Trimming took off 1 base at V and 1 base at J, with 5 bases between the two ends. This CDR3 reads CASSLTVNYGYTF. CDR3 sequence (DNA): TGCGCCAGCAGCTTGACAGTTAACTATGGCTACACCTTC.

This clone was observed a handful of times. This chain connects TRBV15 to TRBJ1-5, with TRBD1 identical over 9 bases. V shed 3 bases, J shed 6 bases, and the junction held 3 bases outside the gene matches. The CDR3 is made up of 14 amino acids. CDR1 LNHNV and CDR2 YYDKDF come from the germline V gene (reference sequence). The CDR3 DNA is TGTGCCACCAGCAGGTCGACAGGGGGTCAGCCCCAGCATTTT. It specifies CATSRSTGGQPQHF.

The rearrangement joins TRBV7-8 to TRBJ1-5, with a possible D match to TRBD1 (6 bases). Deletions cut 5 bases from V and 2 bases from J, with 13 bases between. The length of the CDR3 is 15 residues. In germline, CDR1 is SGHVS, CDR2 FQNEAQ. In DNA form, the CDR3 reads TGTGCCAGCAGCCGGGGGGCGAGGGGCAATCAGCCCCAGCATTTT. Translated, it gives CASSRGARGNQPQHF.

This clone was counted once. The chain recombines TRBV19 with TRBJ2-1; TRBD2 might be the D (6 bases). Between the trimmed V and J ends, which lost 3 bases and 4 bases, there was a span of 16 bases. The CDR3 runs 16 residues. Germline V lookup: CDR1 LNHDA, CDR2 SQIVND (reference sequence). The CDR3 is CASSMDGSGLYNEQFF. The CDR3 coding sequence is TGTGCCAGTAGTATGGACGGGAGCGGGCTTTACAATGAGCAGTTCTTC.